These 4 T cell receptor beta chains originate from one sample sequenced in a study of regulatory T cells in long-lasting Graves disease. According to the study, TCR beta libraries were built with iRepertoire HTBI primers and CDR3-region Arm-PCR. TCRdb re-called the multiplex PCR reads with MiXCR, one entry per CDR3 protein. The table includes about 560,000 distinct CDR3 sequences, 16% detected once. As to time point: newly diagnosed GD, antithyroid drugs for less than 3 months. The TCR library was made from RNA extracted from PBMCs. These same data were also listed under a study on T cells in Graves' hyperthyroidism and ophthalmopathy.

The sample here was peripheral blood mononuclear cells (PBMCs), taken at new diagnosis, from a patient treated with antithyroid drugs. The receptors stem from a man between 18 and 29 years old with Graves disease.

The CDR3 DNA follows: TGTGCCAGCAGTGTCGACAGGTTTTCGACAGATACGCAGTATTTT. Translated: CASSVDRFSTDTQYF. J is TRBJ2-3 and V is TRBV6-2 or TRBV6-3, with a possible D match to TRBD1 (6 bases). This CDR3 contains 15 residues. From germline, CDR1 is MNHEY and CDR2 SVGEGT. V gave up 5 bases and J gave up 3 bases, with 15 bases separating them.

J is TRBJ2-1 and V is TRBV6-5; D is uncertain. Between the trimmed V and J ends, which lost 2 bases and 12 bases, there was a span of 11 bases. This CDR3 region has 12 residues. In germline, CDR1 is MNHEY, CDR2 SVGAGI. The CDR3 region has the DNA TGTGCCAGCAGTTACCCCGACTCAAGGCAGTTCTTC. Protein: CASSYPDSRQFF.

The sample holds many counts of this clonotype. The rearrangement joins TRBV7-6 to TRBJ2-3, with 7 bases matching TRBD2. CDR1 and CDR2 (germline): SGHVS, FNYEAQ. This CDR3 has 16 amino acids. V gave up 5 bases and J gave up 4 bases; unmatched junction bases: 12. Here the CDR3 DNA reads TGTGCCAGCAGCCCCAGCTCGGCGGGAGTATCAGATACGCAGTATTTT. Translation: CASSPSSAGVSDTQYF.

This clonotype has at least ten counts. The chain uses TRBV2 and TRBJ1-6; possible D gene TRBD1, 5 bases. Germline V CDR1 and CDR2: SNHLY, FYNNEI. Trimming pared 3 bases from V and 8 bases from J, leaving 11 bases between. The CDR3 contains 14 residues. The CDR3 bases are TGTGCCAGCAGTGAGAACAGGTGGGATTCACCCCTCCACTTT. Protein: CASSENRWDSPLHF.